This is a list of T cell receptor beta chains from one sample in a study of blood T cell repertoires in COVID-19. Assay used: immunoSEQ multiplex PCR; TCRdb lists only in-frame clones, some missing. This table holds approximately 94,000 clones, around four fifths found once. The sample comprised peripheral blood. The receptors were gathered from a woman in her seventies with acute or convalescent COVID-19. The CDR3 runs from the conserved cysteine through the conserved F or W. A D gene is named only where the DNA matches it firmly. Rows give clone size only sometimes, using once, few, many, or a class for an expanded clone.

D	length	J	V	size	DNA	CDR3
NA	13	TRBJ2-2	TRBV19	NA	TGTGCCAGTAGTACCCTTAACACCGGGGAGCTGTTTTTT	CASSTLNTGELFF
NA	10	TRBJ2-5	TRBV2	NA	TGTGCCAGCACCAGAGAGACCCAGTACTTC	CASTRETQYF
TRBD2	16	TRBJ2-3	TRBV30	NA	TGTGCCTGGGGACGGGGGGGGTTATCTAGCACAGATACGCAGTATTTT	CAWGRGGLSSTDTQYF
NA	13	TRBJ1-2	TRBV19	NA	TGTGCCAGTGACGACAGGACCAGCTATGGCTACACCTTC	CASDDRTSYGYTF
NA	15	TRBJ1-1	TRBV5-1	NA	TGCGCCAGCAGCTTGGTAATGGGCGGGGAGACTGAAGCTTTCTTT	CASSLVMGGETEAFF
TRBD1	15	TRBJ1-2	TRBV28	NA	TGTGCCAGCAGTGCCCCGGGACAGGGGAACTATGGCTACACCTTC	CASSAPGQGNYGYTF
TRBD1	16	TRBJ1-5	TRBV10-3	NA	TGTGCCATCAGTGAAAAGTGGACAGGGGTCAATCAGCCCCAGCATTTT	CAISEKWTGVNQPQHF
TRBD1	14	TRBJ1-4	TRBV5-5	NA	TGTGCCAGCAGTTCGGACAGGGGCAGTGAAAAACTGTTTTTT	CASSSDRGSEKLFF
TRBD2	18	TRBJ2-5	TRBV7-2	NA	TGTGCCAGCAGCAGACAGGGGACTAGCGGGGGTTTGCTGGAGACCCAGTACTTC	CASSRQGTSGGLLETQYF
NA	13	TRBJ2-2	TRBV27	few	TGTGCCAGCAGAATCCTAGCTGCCGGGGAGCTGTTTTTT	CASRILAAGELFF
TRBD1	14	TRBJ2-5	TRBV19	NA	TGTGCCAGTAGTATAGAGGGACAGGGAGAGACCCAGTACTTC	CASSIEGQGETQYF
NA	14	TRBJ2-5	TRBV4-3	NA	TGCGCCAGCAGCCAATTCATTGGGACTCCGACCCAGTACTTC	CASSQFIGTPTQYF
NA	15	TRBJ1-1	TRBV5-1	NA	TGCGCCAGCAGCTTCGCAGGGGCACGGTACACTGAAGCTTTCTTT	CASSFAGARYTEAFF
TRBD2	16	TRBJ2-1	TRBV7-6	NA	TGTGCCAGCAGCTTAGGCGCAGAGCGGGAATACAATGAGCAGTTCTTC	CASSLGAEREYNEQFF
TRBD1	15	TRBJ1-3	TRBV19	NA	TGTGCCAGTAGTATTACAGGGGAGTCTGGAAACACCATATATTTT	CASSITGESGNTIYF
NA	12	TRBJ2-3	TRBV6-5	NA	TGTGCCAGTTCTCCTCAGGGGAGGGCGCAGTATTTT	CASSPQGRAQYF
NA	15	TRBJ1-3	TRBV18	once	TGTGCCAGCTCACCACGGCTGCTCTCTGGAAACACCATATATTTT	CASSPRLLSGNTIYF
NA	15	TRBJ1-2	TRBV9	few	TGTGCCAGCAGCGTAGGGGCAGGCCCTAACTATGGCTACACCTTC	CASSVGAGPNYGYTF
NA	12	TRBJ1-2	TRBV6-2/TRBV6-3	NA	TGTGCCAGCAGTTACTCGAGTACTTCCTACACCTTC	CASSYSSTSYTF
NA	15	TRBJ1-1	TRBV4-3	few	TGCGCCAGCAGCCAAGTTGCCGGTATGAACACTGAAGCTTTCTTT	CASSQVAGMNTEAFF
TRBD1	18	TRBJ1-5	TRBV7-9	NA	TGTGCCAGCAGCGTCAGCCCGGGACAGGGGGCCAGCAATCAGCCCCAGCATTTT	CASSVSPGQGASNQPQHF
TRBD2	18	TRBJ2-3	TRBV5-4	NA	TGTGCCAGCAGCAATCCGCTAGCGGGGGGGCGAATGACAGATACGCAGTATTTT	CASSNPLAGGRMTDTQYF
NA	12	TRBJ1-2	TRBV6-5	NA	TGTGCCAGCAAGGGGGACAACTATGGCTACACCTTC	CASKGDNYGYTF
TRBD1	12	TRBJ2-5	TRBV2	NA	TGTGCCAGCAGGACAGGGTTCGAGACCCAGTACTTC	CASRTGFETQYF
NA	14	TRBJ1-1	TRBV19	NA	TGTGCCAGTAGTACTTCAGGGTGGATGACTGAAGCTTTCTTT	CASSTSGWMTEAFF
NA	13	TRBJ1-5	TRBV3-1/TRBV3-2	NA	TGTGCCAGCAGCCAGGGCAGAGATCAGCCCCAGCATTTT	CASSQGRDQPQHF
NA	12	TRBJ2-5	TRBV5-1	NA	TGCGCCAGCAGCTTCCAGCAAGAGACCCAGTACTTC	CASSFQQETQYF
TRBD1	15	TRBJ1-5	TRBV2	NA	TGTGCCAGCAGGGACAGGGGCATGACCAATCAGCCCCAGCATTTT	CASRDRGMTNQPQHF
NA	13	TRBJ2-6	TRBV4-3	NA	TGCGCCAGCAGCCCGGGGGGGGCCAACGTCCTGACTTTC	CASSPGGANVLTF
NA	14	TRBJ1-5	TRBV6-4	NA	TGTGCCAGCAGTGACAGCTTCAGCAATCAGCCCCAGCATTTT	CASSDSFSNQPQHF
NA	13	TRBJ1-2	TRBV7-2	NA	TGTGCCAGCAGCCAACAGCCCCTCTATGGCTACACCTTC	CASSQQPLYGYTF
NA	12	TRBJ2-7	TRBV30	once	TGTGCCTGGAGTTCAACACCCTACGAGCAGTACTTC	CAWSSTPYEQYF
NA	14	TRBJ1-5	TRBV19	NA	TGTGCCAGTACCTCCGGGAGATTTAATCAGCCCCAGCATTTT	CASTSGRFNQPQHF
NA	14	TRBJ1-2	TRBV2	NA	TGTGTCAGCTTGCAGGATTGGCTCCGGTATGGCTACACCTTC	CVSLQDWLRYGYTF
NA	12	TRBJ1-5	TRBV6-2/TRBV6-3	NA	TGTGCCAGCAGTTACTCGCAGGGGCCCCAGCATTTT	CASSYSQGPQHF
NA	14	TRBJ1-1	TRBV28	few	TGTGCCAGCAGTTTATCGTTATACCCGGCTGAAGCTTTCTTT	CASSLSLYPAEAFF
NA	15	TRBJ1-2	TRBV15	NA	TGTGCCACCAGCAGCGGACAGCCTTCTAACTATGGCTACACCTTC	CATSSGQPSNYGYTF
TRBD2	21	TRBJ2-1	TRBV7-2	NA	TGTGCCAGCAGCTTAGCTTACCTGAGCGGGGGGAGGTCGATTACGTTGGATGAGCAGTTCTTC	CASSLAYLSGGRSITLDEQFF
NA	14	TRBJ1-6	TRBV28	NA	TGTGCCAGCAGTTTTGGAGACTTAAATTCACCCCTCCACTTT	CASSFGDLNSPLHF
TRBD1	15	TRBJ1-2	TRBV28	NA	TGTGCCAGCAGCACCCCATACAGGGACAGTGATGGCTACACCTTC	CASSTPYRDSDGYTF
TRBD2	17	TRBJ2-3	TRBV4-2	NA	TGTGCCAGCAGCCAGATCCTACTAGCGGGGGGGCCAGATACGCAGTATTTT	CASSQILLAGGPDTQYF
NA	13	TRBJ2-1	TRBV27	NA	TGTGCCAGCAGATACAGCTTATACAATGAGCAGTTCTTC	CASRYSLYNEQFF
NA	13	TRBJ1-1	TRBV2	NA	TGTGCCAGCAGGGGCGGGGGGAACACTGAAGCTTTCTTT	CASRGGGNTEAFF
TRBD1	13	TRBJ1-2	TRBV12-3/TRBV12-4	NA	TGTGCCAGCAGCTTTAGAGGAGGGGGCGGCTACACCTTC	CASSFRGGGGYTF
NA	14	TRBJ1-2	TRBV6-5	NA	TGTGCCAGCAGTTCCCGAGGGGGGAGGGATGGCTACACCTTC	CASSSRGGRDGYTF
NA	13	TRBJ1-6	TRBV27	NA	TGTGCCAGCCGCCCTGGAGACAGTTCACCCCTCCACTTT	CASRPGDSSPLHF
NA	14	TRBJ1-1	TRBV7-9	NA	TGTGCCAGCAGCCCCCCCCAGGGCGGCACTGAAGCTTTCTTT	CASSPPQGGTEAFF
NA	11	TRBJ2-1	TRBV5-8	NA	TGTGCCAGCACTAGACTTAATGAGCAGTTCTTC	CASTRLNEQFF
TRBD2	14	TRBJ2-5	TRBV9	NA	TGTGCCAGCAGCGTAGGGACTAGCGGGGGGACCCAGTACTTC	CASSVGTSGGTQYF
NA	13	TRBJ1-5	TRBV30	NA	TGTGCCTGGAGTGCTGGTGGGGGGGGACCCCAGCATTTT	CAWSAGGGGPQHF
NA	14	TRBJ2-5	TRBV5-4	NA	TGTGCCAGCAGCGTAGACCACAGGGAAGAGACCCAGTACTTC	CASSVDHREETQYF
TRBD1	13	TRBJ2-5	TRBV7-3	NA	TGTGCCAGCAGCTTCGGACAGGCAGAGACCCAGTACTTC	CASSFGQAETQYF
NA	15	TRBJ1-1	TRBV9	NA	TGTGCCAGCAGCTTACAGGGCTGGATGAACACTGAAGCTTTCTTT	CASSLQGWMNTEAFF
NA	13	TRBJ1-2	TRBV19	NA	TGTGCCAGCAGAGAACAGGGAGACTATGGCTACACCTTC	CASREQGDYGYTF
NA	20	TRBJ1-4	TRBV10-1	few	TGCGCCAGCAAGGGGACATTCCGGGACAACTACCCTCGGGGTAATGAAAAACTGTTTTTT	CASKGTFRDNYPRGNEKLFF